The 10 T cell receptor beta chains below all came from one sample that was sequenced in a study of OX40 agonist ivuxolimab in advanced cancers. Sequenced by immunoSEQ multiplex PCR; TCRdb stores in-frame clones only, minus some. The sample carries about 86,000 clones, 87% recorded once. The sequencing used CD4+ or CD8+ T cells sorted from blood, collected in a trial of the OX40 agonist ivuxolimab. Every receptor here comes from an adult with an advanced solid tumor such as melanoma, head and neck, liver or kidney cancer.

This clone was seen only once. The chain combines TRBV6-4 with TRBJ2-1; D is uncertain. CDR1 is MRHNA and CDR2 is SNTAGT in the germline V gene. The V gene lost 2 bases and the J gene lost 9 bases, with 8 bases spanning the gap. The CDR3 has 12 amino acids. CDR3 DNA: TGTGCCAGCAGTGACGCGGACGGTGAGCAGTTCTTC. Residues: CASSDADGEQFF.

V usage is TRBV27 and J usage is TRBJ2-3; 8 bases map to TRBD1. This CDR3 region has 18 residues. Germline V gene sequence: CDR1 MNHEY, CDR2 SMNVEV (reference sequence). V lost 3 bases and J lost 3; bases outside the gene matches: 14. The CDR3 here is CASSLFQGAQTTTDTQYF. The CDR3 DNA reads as TGTGCCAGCAGTTTGTTCCAGGGGGCGCAGACAACAACAGATACGCAGTATTTT.

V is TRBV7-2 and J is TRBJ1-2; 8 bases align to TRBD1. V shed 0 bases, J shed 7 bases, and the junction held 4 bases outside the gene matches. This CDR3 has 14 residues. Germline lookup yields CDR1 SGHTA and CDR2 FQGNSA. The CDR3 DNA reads TGTGCCAGCAGCTTAGCGACAGGGGTCTCTGGCTACACCTTC. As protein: CASSLATGVSGYTF.

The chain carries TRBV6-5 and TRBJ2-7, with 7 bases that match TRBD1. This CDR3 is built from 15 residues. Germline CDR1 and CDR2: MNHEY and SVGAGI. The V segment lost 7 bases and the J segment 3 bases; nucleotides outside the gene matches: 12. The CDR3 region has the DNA TGTGCCAGCAAAAAAGCCGGACAGGCCTTCTACGAGCAGTACTTC. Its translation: CASKKAGQAFYEQYF.

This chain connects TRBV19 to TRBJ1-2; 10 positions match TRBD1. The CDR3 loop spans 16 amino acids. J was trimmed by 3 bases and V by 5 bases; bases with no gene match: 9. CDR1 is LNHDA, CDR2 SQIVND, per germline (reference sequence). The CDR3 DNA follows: TGTGCCAGTAGTCCCCCGGGACAGGGGTGGGACTATGGCTACACCTTC. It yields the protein CASSPPGQGWDYGYTF. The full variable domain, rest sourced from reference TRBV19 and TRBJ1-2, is DGGITQSPKYLFRKEGQNVTLSCEQNLNHDAMYWYRQDPGQGLRLIYYSQIVNDFQKGDIAEGYSVSREKKESFPLTVTSAQKNPTAFYLCASSPPGQGWDYGYTFGSGTRLTVV.

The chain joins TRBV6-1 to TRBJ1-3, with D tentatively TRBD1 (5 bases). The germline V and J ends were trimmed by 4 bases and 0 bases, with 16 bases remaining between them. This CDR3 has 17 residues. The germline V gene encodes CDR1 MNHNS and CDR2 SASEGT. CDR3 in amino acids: CASSGGVQISSGNTIYF. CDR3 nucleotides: TGTGCCAGCAGTGGAGGGGTCCAGATTTCCTCTGGAAACACCATATATTTT.

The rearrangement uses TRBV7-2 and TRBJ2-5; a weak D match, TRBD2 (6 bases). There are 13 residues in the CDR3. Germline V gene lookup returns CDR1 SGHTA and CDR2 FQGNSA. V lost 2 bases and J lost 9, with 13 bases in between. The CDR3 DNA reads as TGTGCCAGCAGCTTATCGGGGGTTGGGGCCCAGTACTTC. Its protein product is CASSLSGVGAQYF.

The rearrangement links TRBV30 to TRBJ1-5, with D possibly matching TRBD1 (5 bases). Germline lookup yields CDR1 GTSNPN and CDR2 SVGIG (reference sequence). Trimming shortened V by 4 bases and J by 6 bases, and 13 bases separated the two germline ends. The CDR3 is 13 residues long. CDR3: CAWTGGDGQPQHF. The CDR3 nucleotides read TGTGCCTGGACGGGTGGGGACGGTCAGCCCCAGCATTTT.

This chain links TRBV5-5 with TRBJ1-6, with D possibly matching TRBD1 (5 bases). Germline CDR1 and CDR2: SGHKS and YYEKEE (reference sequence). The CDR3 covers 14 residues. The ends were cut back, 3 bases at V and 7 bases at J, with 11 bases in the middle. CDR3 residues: CASSSGRENSPLHF. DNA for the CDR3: TGTGCCAGCAGCTCGGGACGGGAGAATTCACCCCTCCACTTT.

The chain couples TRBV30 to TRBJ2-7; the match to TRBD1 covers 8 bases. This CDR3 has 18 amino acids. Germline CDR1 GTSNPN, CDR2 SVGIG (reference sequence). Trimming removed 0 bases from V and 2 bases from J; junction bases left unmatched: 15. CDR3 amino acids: CAWSVSPDRARAAYEQYF. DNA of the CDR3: TGTGCCTGGAGTGTATCGCCGGACAGGGCACGTGCAGCCTACGAGCAGTACTTC.